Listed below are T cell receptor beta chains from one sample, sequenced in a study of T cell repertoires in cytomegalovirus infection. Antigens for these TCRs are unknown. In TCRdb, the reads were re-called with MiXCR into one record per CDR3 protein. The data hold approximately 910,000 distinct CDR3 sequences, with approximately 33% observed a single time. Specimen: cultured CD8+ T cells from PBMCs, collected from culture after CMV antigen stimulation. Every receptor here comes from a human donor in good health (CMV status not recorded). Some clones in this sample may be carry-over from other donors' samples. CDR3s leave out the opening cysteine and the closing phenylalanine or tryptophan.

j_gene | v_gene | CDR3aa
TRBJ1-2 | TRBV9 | ASSAGTYGYT
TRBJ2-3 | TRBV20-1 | SADWLAGGTSTDTQY
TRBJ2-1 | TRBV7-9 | ASSFRSPGASPYNEQF
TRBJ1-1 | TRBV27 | ASSLLPLGGTEAF
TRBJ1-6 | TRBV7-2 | ASTPWTDANSPLH
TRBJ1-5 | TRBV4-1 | ASSPSTYQPQH
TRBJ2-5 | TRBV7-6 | ASRQQGAQETQY
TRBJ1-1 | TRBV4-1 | ASTRAGGVTTEAF
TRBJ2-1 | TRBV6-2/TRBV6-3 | ASSYPTSGGPSYNEQF
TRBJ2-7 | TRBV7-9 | ASSVEDYEQY
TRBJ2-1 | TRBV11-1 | ASSLLGQGDNEQF
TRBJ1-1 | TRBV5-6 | ASSLVSAPSTEAF
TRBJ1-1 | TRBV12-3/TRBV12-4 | ASSFSPVEAF
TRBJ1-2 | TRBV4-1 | ASSQSWRAGNYGYT
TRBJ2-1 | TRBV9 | ASTVSGGDEQF